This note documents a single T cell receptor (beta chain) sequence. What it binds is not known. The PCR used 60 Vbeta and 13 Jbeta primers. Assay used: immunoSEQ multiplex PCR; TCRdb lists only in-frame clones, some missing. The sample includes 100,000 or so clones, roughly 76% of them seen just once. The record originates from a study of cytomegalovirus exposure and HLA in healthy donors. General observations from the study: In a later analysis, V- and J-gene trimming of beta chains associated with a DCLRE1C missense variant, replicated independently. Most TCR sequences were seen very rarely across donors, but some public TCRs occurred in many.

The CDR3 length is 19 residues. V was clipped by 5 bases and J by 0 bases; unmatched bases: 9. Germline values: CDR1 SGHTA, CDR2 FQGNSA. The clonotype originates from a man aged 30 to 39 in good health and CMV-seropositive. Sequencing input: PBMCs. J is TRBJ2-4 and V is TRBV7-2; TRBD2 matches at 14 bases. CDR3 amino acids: CASSRKGLAGVQAKNIQYF. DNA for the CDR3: TGTGCCAGCAGCCGCAAGGGACTAGCGGGGGTCCAAGCCAAAAACATTCAGTACTTC.